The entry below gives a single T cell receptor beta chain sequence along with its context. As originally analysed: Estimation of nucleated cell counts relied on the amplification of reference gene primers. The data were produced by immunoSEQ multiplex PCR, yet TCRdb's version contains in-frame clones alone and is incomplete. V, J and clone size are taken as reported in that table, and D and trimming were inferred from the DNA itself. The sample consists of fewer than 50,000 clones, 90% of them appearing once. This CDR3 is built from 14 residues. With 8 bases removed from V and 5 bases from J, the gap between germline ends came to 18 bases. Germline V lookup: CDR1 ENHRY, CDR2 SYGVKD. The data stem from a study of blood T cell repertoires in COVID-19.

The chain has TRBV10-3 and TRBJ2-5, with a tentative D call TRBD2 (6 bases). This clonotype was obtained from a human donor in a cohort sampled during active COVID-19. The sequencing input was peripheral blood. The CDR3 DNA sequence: TGTGCCATCGGTGGTTTCGGCGGGAAGGAGACCCAGTACTTC. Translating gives CAIGGFGGKETQYF.